These T cell receptor beta chains were read from a single sample in a study of blood T cell repertoires in COVID-19. The data were produced by immunoSEQ multiplex PCR, yet TCRdb's version contains in-frame clones alone and is incomplete. The sample includes some 430,000 clones, about 90% of them seen just once. The source material was PBMCs or T cells enriched from blood (not recorded which). Receptor source: a man younger than 30 who had recovered from COVID-19. Both conserved end residues are part of each CDR3. A D gene is named only where the DNA matches it firmly. The size of a clone is reported for some rows only, either as once, few or many, or as a class for expanded clones.

D gene	V gene	clone size	CDR3 length	J gene	CDR3 DNA	CDR3 protein
NA	TRBV6-5	NA	13	TRBJ2-5	TGTGCCAGCAATATTATATCGGGAGAGACCCAGTACTTC	CASNIISGETQYF
NA	TRBV9	NA	15	TRBJ2-3	TGTGCCAGCAGCGTTAGTGGGGCTAGCACAGATACGCAGTATTTT	CASSVSGASTDTQYF
TRBD2	TRBV7-6	once	15	TRBJ2-1	TGTGCCAGCAGCCGGGGACTAAGAACGCCTAATGAGCAGTTCTTC	CASSRGLRTPNEQFF
TRBD1	TRBV5-6	NA	16	TRBJ1-5	TGTGCCAGCAGCCTGTTTGGGACAGGGGGTCCTCAGCCCCAGCATTTT	CASSLFGTGGPQPQHF
NA	TRBV28	NA	16	TRBJ2-3	TGTGCCACCAGCCGCAGTTTTGGAACTAACACAGATACGCAGTATTTT	CATSRSFGTNTDTQYF
NA	TRBV7-9	few	16	TRBJ2-2	TGTGCCAGCAGCTTAGAGTGGGGGGTGAACACCGGGGAGCTGTTTTTT	CASSLEWGVNTGELFF
NA	TRBV7-6	once	16	TRBJ2-2	TGTGCCAGCAGCTTCTCGGAGCAAACTCCCACCGGGGAGCTGTTTTTT	CASSFSEQTPTGELFF
NA	TRBV7-8	NA	11	TRBJ1-1	TGTGCCAGCAGCCCCTATGTTGAAGCTTTCTTT	CASSPYVEAFF
NA	TRBV30	NA	18	TRBJ1-1	TGTGCCTGGAATCTTGGGCACAGAGGCGGGGGGCGGGAGACTGAAGCTTTCTTT	CAWNLGHRGGGRETEAFF
NA	TRBV25-1	NA	14	TRBJ2-5	TGTGCCAGCAGTGAACTCAGGTACCAAGAGACCCAGTACTTC	CASSELRYQETQYF
NA	TRBV3-1/TRBV3-2	NA	14	TRBJ1-1	TGTGCCAGCAGCCAACCCGGGGATGACACTGAAGCTTTCTTT	CASSQPGDDTEAFF
TRBD1	TRBV6-1	NA	15	TRBJ1-2	TGTGCCAGCAGTGAATCGGAGACAGGGGGATATGGCTACACCTTC	CASSESETGGYGYTF
TRBD1	TRBV7-8	NA	12	TRBJ1-4	TGTGCCAGCAGCCCGAGGACAGGGGAACTGTTTTTT	CASSPRTGELFF
NA	TRBV11-2	NA	16	TRBJ1-4	TGTGCCAGCAGCTCCCTCCAGGTCGGGGGGGGCGAAAAACTGTTTTTT	CASSSLQVGGGEKLFF
TRBD2	TRBV29-1	NA	15	TRBJ2-1	TGCAGCGTTGAAGGGGGGGGGAGCTCCTACAATGAGCAGTTCTTC	CSVEGGGSSYNEQFF
NA	TRBV2	NA	15	TRBJ1-1	TGTGCCAGCAGTAATCTCGAGGAGATGAACACTGAAGCTTTCTTT	CASSNLEEMNTEAFF
NA	TRBV4-1	NA	14	TRBJ2-5	TGCGCCAGCAGCCAAACCCCTAGCGAAGAGACCCAGTACTTC	CASSQTPSEETQYF
TRBD1	TRBV2	NA	17	TRBJ1-5	TGTGCCAGCAGTGAAACGGTACAGGGGCTTCTCCCCCAGCCCCAGCATTTT	CASSETVQGLLPQPQHF
NA	TRBV7-9	once	19	TRBJ2-6	TGTGCCAGCAGCTTAGCGCTTGGGGCAGAGAGCTCTGGGGCCAACGTCCTGACTTTC	CASSLALGAESSGANVLTF
NA	TRBV27	few	13	TRBJ2-2	TGTGCCAGCAGTCGTTCAGGCACCGGGGAGCTGTTTTTT	CASSRSGTGELFF
TRBD1	TRBV5-4	NA	18	TRBJ2-7	TGTGCCAGCTTCCCCCGGGACAGGAGAAGTTTGGGGTCCTACGAGCAGTACTTC	CASFPRDRRSLGSYEQYF
NA	TRBV5-1	NA	16	TRBJ1-1	TGCGCCAGCAGCTTGGCCGTGGGCACCCAGCGGGCTGAAGCTTTCTTT	CASSLAVGTQRAEAFF
TRBD1	TRBV5-1	NA	14	TRBJ2-3	TGCGCCAGCAGCTGGACAGGGGGGGCAGATACGCAGTATTTT	CASSWTGGADTQYF
TRBD1	TRBV11-2	NA	15	TRBJ1-3	TGTGCCAGCAGCTTCAGGGGGATCTCCGGAAACACCATATATTTT	CASSFRGISGNTIYF
NA	TRBV18	few	16	TRBJ1-1	TGTGCCAGCTCACCAATTTCGACAGGATCAAGCACTGAAGCTTTCTTT	CASSPISTGSSTEAFF
NA	TRBV5-1	NA	16	TRBJ2-1	TGCGCCAGCAGCCCAACGGAGGGTCTATCCCCTCGTGAGCAGTTCTTC	CASSPTEGLSPREQFF
NA	TRBV6-5	NA	13	TRBJ2-2	TGTGCCAGCAGTACTACGGACACCGGGGAGCTGTTTTTT	CASSTTDTGELFF
NA	TRBV5-1	few	14	TRBJ2-1	TGCGCCAGTACCATCTTAGGGGCCTACAATGAGCAGTTCTTC	CASTILGAYNEQFF
NA	TRBV18	NA	14	TRBJ1-2	TGTGCCAGCTCACCAGTCGCAGCTAACTATGGCTACACCTTC	CASSPVAANYGYTF
TRBD1	TRBV29-1	NA	13	TRBJ1-1	TGCAGCGTTAACCCAGGGACAGCCCTTAAAGCTTTCTTT	CSVNPGTALKAFF
NA	TRBV10-3	NA	17	TRBJ1-3	TGTGCCATCAGCCGGACAGTCCAAAGGGACTCTGGAAACACCATATATTTT	CAISRTVQRDSGNTIYF
TRBD1	TRBV7-8	once	15	TRBJ1-5	TGTGCCAGCAGCTTAGGTTCAGGGGGCCGTCAGCCCCAGCATTTT	CASSLGSGGRQPQHF
NA	TRBV13	NA	15	TRBJ1-2	TGTGCCAGCAGCGCGGGACGGTCGGGTAACTATGGCTACACCTTC	CASSAGRSGNYGYTF
NA	TRBV7-3	NA	15	TRBJ1-6	TGTGCCAGCAGCTTACGGCACGGGGGGGATTCACCCCTCCACTTT	CASSLRHGGDSPLHF
NA	TRBV19	NA	16	TRBJ2-1	TGTGCCAGTAGTAACCCCAGAGCGGACCCGTACAATGAGCAGTTCTTC	CASSNPRADPYNEQFF
NA	TRBV6-5	few	14	TRBJ1-1	TGTGCCAGCAGTTACCTTCAGGGGAACACTGAAGCTTTCTTT	CASSYLQGNTEAFF
TRBD1	TRBV9	NA	14	TRBJ2-7	TGTGCCAGCAGCGCCCCGGGACAGGGCGACGAGCAGTACTTC	CASSAPGQGDEQYF
NA	TRBV28	NA	15	TRBJ2-1	TGTGCCAGCAGTTTCGCAGGGACTGGGTACAATGAGCAGTTCTTC	CASSFAGTGYNEQFF
NA	TRBV15	once	14	TRBJ2-1	TGTGCCACCAGCAGAGATCGGGGGTACAATGAGCAGTTCTTC	CATSRDRGYNEQFF
TRBD2	TRBV14	NA	19	TRBJ2-7	TGTGCCAGCAGCCGACAGCCCGGGACTAGCGGGAGCTCATCCTACGAGCAGTACTTC	CASSRQPGTSGSSSYEQYF
NA	TRBV7-9	NA	15	TRBJ1-1	TGTGCCAGCAGCTTAGCTCGGTTATCGAACACTGAAGCTTTCTTT	CASSLARLSNTEAFF
NA	TRBV3-1/TRBV3-2	NA	14	TRBJ1-2	TGTGCCAGCAGCCAGCAAACAGGGAGCTATGGCTACACCTTC	CASSQQTGSYGYTF
NA	TRBV12-5	NA	18	TRBJ2-2	TGTGCTAGTGGTTTGGACAAAACGGGAGCGGCGAACACCGGGGAGCTGTTTTTT	CASGLDKTGAANTGELFF
TRBD2	TRBV3-1/TRBV3-2	NA	15	TRBJ2-2	TGTGCCAGCAGCCACACTAGCGGGGGGACCGGGGAGCTGTTTTTT	CASSHTSGGTGELFF
TRBD1	TRBV2	NA	16	TRBJ1-3	TGTGCCAGCAGTGCCCAGGGGGTGAGCTCTGGAAACACCATATATTTT	CASSAQGVSSGNTIYF
TRBD1	TRBV19	NA	15	TRBJ1-2	TGTGCCAGTATCCCCCGAGGGGGCGTCCACTATGGCTACACCTTC	CASIPRGGVHYGYTF
NA	TRBV27	NA	12	TRBJ1-5	TGTGCCAGCAGTTTCTCCAATCAGCCCCAGCATTTT	CASSFSNQPQHF
NA	TRBV15	once	15	TRBJ1-1	TGTGCCACCAGCAGTGGGGGGACCGGGGGCACTGAAGCTTTCTTT	CATSSGGTGGTEAFF
TRBD1	TRBV10-3	NA	14	TRBJ1-1	TGTGCCATTGGGACAGGGATGGGGAACAGTGAAGCTTTCTTT	CAIGTGMGNSEAFF
NA	TRBV7-9	NA	14	TRBJ1-1	TGTGCCAGCAGCCCAGGGGTTTTGAACACTGAAGCTTTCTTT	CASSPGVLNTEAFF
NA	TRBV30	NA	15	TRBJ2-2	TGTGCCTGGAGTGTAAGGGCAGGGATGACCGGGGAGCTGTTTTTT	CAWSVRAGMTGELFF
TRBD1	TRBV18	NA	15	TRBJ1-1	TGTGCCAGCTCCGACCCGACAGGGCCGAACACTGAAGCTTTCTTT	CASSDPTGPNTEAFF
NA	TRBV20-1	NA	13	TRBJ1-2	TGCAGTGCTAGTAGGGAGTATGGCTATGGCTACACCTTC	CSASREYGYGYTF
TRBD1	TRBV29-1	NA	13	TRBJ1-2	TGCAGCGTGGGGACAGGGCGAATCTATGGCTACACCTTC	CSVGTGRIYGYTF
NA	TRBV10-3	NA	18	TRBJ1-2	TGTGCCATCAGTGAGTCGATTCGGTATCTGACAGGTTTCGATGGCTACACCTTC	CAISESIRYLTGFDGYTF